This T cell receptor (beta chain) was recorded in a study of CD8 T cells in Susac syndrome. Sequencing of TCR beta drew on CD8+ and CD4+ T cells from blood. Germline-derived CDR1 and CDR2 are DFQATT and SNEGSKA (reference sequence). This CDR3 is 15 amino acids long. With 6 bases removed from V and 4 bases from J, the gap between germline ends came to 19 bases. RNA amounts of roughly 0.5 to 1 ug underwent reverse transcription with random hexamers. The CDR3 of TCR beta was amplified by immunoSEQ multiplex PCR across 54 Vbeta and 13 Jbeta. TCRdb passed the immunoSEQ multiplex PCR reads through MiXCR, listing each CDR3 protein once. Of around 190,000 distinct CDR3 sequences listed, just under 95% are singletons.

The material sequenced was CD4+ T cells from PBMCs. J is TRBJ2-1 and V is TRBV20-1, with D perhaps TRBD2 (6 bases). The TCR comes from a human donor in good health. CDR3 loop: CSAKPTGVGYNEQFF. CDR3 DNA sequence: TGCAGTGCAAAACCCACGGGAGTGGGTTACAATGAGCAGTTCTTC.